This TCR beta chain stems from a study of cytomegalovirus exposure and HLA in healthy donors. Unrecorded immune exposures were likely, despite nominal health at sampling. Germline lookup yields CDR1 MNHEY and CDR2 SMNVEV (reference sequence). V gave up 7 bases and J gave up 9 bases; unmatched junction bases: 10. The CDR3 extends over 14 amino acids. Researchers ran the PCR with 60 Vbeta and 13 Jbeta primers. Repertoires were generated with immunoSEQ multiplex PCR, while TCRdb's copy carries only in-frame clones and drops some. The sample consists of roughly 150,000 clones, more than 75% of them appearing once.

The source is a woman aged 35 to 49 in good health and CMV-seronegative. The J gene is TRBJ2-1, the V gene TRBV27; TRBD2 matches 9 bases. Sequencing was carried out using PBMCs. CDR3 region: CASINSGGRGEQFF. CDR3 DNA sequence: TGTGCCAGCATAAACAGCGGGGGGCGGGGTGAGCAGTTCTTC.